Listed here are 15 T cell receptor beta chains from one sample, sequenced in a study of blood T cell repertoires in COVID-19. Data came from immunoSEQ multiplex PCR; TCRdb stores just in-frame clones and leaves some out. Among about 34,000 clones listed, about 90% were seen once. Sequenced: peripheral blood. The receptors were sampled from a man older than 75 with acute or convalescent COVID-19.

The J gene is TRBJ1-1, the V gene TRBV12-5, with 7 bases that match TRBD1. Per germline, CDR1 LGHNT and CDR2 FRNRAP. This CDR3 is built from 17 residues. Trimming removed 3 bases from V and 1 base from J; junction bases left unmatched: 11. The CDR3 spells CASGFTPTGKGNTEAFF. CDR3 nucleotides: TGTGCTAGTGGTTTCACACCGACAGGGAAGGGGAACACTGAAGCTTTCTTT.

The V call is TRBV19, the J call TRBJ1-2; D gene ambiguous. The CDR3 is 16 amino acids. Trimming pared 3 bases from V and 4 bases from J, leaving 18 bases between. The V gene's germline CDR1 is LNHDA and CDR2 SQIVND (reference sequence). CDR3 sequence: CASSIAISGAGYGYTF. CDR3 DNA: TGTGCCAGTAGTATTGCTATTTCGGGTGCTGGCTATGGCTACACCTTC.

The chain is built from TRBV28 and TRBJ1-2, with a weak D call TRBD1 (6 bases). In germline, CDR1 is MDHEN, CDR2 SYDVKM. This CDR3 contains 14 residues. V lost 6 bases and J lost 8, with 19 bases in between. CDR3 residues: CASRPALGGWGYTF. The CDR3 coding sequence is TGTGCCAGCAGACCTGCTTTAGGGGGATGGGGCTACACCTTC.

The V and J genes are TRBV6-1 and TRBJ1-4; TRBD1 aligns across 12 bases. Trimming took 2 bases from V and 5 from J; bases not matched to a gene: 18. This CDR3 has 21 amino acids. Germline V gene sequence: CDR1 MNHNS, CDR2 SASEGT. CDR3 protein: CASSEFVPGQGARGVNEKLFF. CDR3 DNA: TGTGCCAGCAGTGAATTCGTCCCGGGACAGGGGGCCAGGGGGGTGAATGAAAAACTGTTTTTT.

J is TRBJ1-6 and V is TRBV2; TRBD1 aligns across 7 bases. Germline V gives CDR1 SNHLY, CDR2 FYNNEI. Losses at the gene ends were 4 bases for V and 6 bases for J; bases not matched to a gene: 3. This CDR3 has 14 residues. The CDR3 DNA is TGTGCCAGCAGTGGACAGGGCTTTAATTCACCCCTCCACTTT. Amino acid sequence: CASSGQGFNSPLHF.

V is TRBV2 and J is TRBJ1-5; no clear D gene. V was pared by 5 bases and J by 3 bases, with 11 bases between. Per the germline V gene, CDR1 is SNHLY and CDR2 is FYNNEI. The CDR3 length is 14 residues. CDR3 protein: CASSNRDHNQPQHF. CDR3 nucleotide sequence: TGTGCCAGCAGTAACCGGGATCACAATCAGCCCCAGCATTTT. The full variable domain, its missing parts supplied by reference TRBV2 and TRBJ1-5, is EPEVTQTPSHQVTQMGQEVILRCVPISNHLYFYWYRQILGQKVEFLVSFYNNEISEKSEIFDDQFSVERPDGSNFTLKIRSTKLEDSAMYFCASSNRDHNQPQHFGDGTRLSIL.

The CDR3 loop reads CASSIPRGGSYNEQFF. CDR3 in DNA: TGTGCCAGTAGTATTCCCCGGGGGGGGTCCTACAATGAGCAGTTCTTC. V gene TRBV19 combines with J gene TRBJ2-1, with 8 bases aligning to TRBD2. The CDR3 contains 16 residues. V shed 3 bases and J 1 base; nucleotides not matched to a gene: 5. From germline, CDR1 is LNHDA and CDR2 SQIVND (reference sequence).

The genes are TRBV11-3 and TRBJ1-1; a weak D match, TRBD1 (5 bases). The V end lost 0 bases, the J end lost 9 bases, and 11 bases lay between the germline ends. Germline assignment: CDR1 SGHNT and CDR2 YENEEA. The CDR3 runs to 13 residues. The CDR3 sequence: CASSLDHQGKAFF. The CDR3 DNA is TGTGCCAGCAGCTTAGACCACCAGGGTAAAGCTTTCTTT.

This clone was recorded only once. This chain joins TRBV3-1 (or the pseudogene TRBV3-2) and TRBJ2-5, with no clear D. The CDR3 is 14 residues long. Germline CDR1 reads LGHDT; CDR2 reads YNNKEL (reference sequence). Trimming pared 0 bases from V and 5 bases from J, leaving 10 bases between. The CDR3 protein is CASSQELLSETQYF. The CDR3, as DNA: TGTGCCAGCAGCCAAGAACTACTATCGGAGACCCAGTACTTC.

This clone was counted a single time. The J gene is TRBJ1-5, the V gene TRBV6-5, with D possibly TRBD1 on 6 matching bases. This CDR3 spans 14 amino acids. Germline V gives CDR1 MNHEY, CDR2 SVGAGI. The germline V and J ends were trimmed by 6 bases and 2 bases, with 11 bases remaining between them. The CDR3 protein is CASRRTVGNQPQHF. As DNA, the CDR3 is TGTGCCAGCAGGAGGACAGTAGGCAATCAGCCCCAGCATTTT.

The rearrangement joins TRBV5-1 to TRBJ2-1; 8 bases fit TRBD2. CDR1 and CDR2 (germline): SGHRS, YFSETQ. The CDR3 spans 16 residues. V lost 6 bases, J lost 7 bases, and 15 bases stayed unmatched. The CDR3 nucleotides are TGCGCCAGCACCCCTGGGGCGATAGCGGGGAGGAATGAGCAGTTCTTC. This translates into CASTPGAIAGRNEQFF.

Notes on this clone: The same CDR3 can be traced to other DNA sequences in this sample. This chain links TRBV2 with TRBJ2-6, with D maybe TRBD2 (6 bases). This CDR3 has 15 residues. Looked up from germline, CDR1 is SNHLY and CDR2 is FYNNEI. Trimming cost V 6 bases and J 0 bases, with 9 bases left between them. CDR3 coding DNA: TGTGCCAGCAGCGTGGGACTCTCTGGGGCCAACGTCCTGACTTTC. Translated: CASSVGLSGANVLTF.

This clone was seen once. The genes are TRBV7-3 and TRBJ1-2; the match to TRBD1 covers 9 bases. In germline, CDR1 is SGHTA, CDR2 FQGTGA. This CDR3 region has 15 residues. The CDR3 reads CATRDREKPNYGYTF. The CDR3 region has the DNA TGTGCAACCCGGGACAGGGAAAAACCTAACTATGGCTACACCTTC.

This chain joins TRBV11-2 and TRBJ2-3; 8 bases align to TRBD2. CDR1 and CDR2 from the germline V gene are SGHAT and FQNNGV. Trimming took 1 base from V and 0 from J; bases not matched to a gene: 3. This CDR3 is 16 amino acids long. CDR3 sequence (DNA): TGTGCCAGCAGCTTAGGGACTAGCAGAAGCACAGATACGCAGTATTTT. Translated: CASSLGTSRSTDTQYF. The whole variable domain, filled in from reference TRBV11-2 and TRBJ2-3, reads EAGVAQSPRYKIIEKRQSVAFWCNPISGHATLYWYQQILGQGPKLLIQFQNNGVVDDSQLPKDRFSAERLKGVDSTLKIQPAKLEDSAVYLCASSLGTSRSTDTQYFGPGTRLTVL.

This clone was recorded only once. J is TRBJ2-2 and V is TRBV2, with 16 bases aligning to TRBD2. Germline trimming cut 6 bases from V and 5 bases from J; bases unmatched to any gene: 9. Germline loops: CDR1 SNHLY, CDR2 FYNNEI. The CDR3 is 18 residues long. In nucleotides, the CDR3 is TGTGCCAGCAGCCCAGGGACTAGCGGGGGGGCTCGAACCGGGGAGCTGTTTTTT. This translates into CASSPGTSGGARTGELFF.